This T cell receptor (beta chain) comes out of a study of blood T cell repertoires in COVID-19. After removal of 6 bases from V and 4 bases from J, the junction contained 6 bases not matched to a gene. CDR1 is LNHDA and CDR2 is SQIVND in the germline V gene (reference sequence). The CDR3 has 14 residues. TCRdb's copy holds only in-frame clones and misses some; the assay was immunoSEQ multiplex PCR. Of about 72,000 clones listed, more than 75% were seen once; the top ten hold under 13%. The sequenced sample consisted of peripheral blood. The rearrangement links TRBV19 to TRBJ1-2; 9 nucleotides match TRBD1. The TCR was taken from a man aged 65 to 79 with active or convalescent COVID-19. CDR3 DNA sequence: TGTGCCAGTAGGCAGGACAGGGGCAGCTATGGCTACACCTTC. Translation: CASRQDRGSYGYTF. The variable domain in full, with the rest retrieved from reference TRBV19 and TRBJ1-2, is DGGITQSPKYLFRKEGQNVTLSCEQNLNHDAMYWYRQDPGQGLRLIYYSQIVNDFQKGDIAEGYSVSREKKESFPLTVTSAQKNPTAFYLCASRQDRGSYGYTFGSGTRLTVV.